This T cell receptor beta chain is from a study of beta chain features in type 1 diabetes. General study results and limits: PCR might favor shorter templates, equally in patients and controls. The cDNA sequencing approach could over-represent high-TCR-expressing cells. Naive, central memory and Treg TCRB repertoires seemed to resemble each other more closely in patients than they did in healthy donors.

A word on this clone: Its antigen is undetermined.

Investigators reverse transcribed all isolated RNA, so they sequenced expressed TCRB transcripts. The data were produced by immunoSEQ multiplex PCR, yet TCRdb's version contains in-frame clones alone and is incomplete. The sample has about 400,000 clones, 10% to 15% seen once. The length of the CDR3 is 12 residues. Trimming removed 4 bases from V and 9 bases from J, with 16 bases in between. In germline, CDR1 is GTSNPN, CDR2 SVGIG (reference sequence). The V call is TRBV30, the J call TRBJ2-7; D is uncertain. The sequence was collected from a man aged 18-30 years in good health. Input material: naive CD4+ T cells from blood. CDR3 loop: CAWKPDTFGQYF. As DNA, the CDR3 is TGTGCCTGGAAGCCCGACACTTTCGGGCAGTACTTC.